Below, 32 T cell receptor beta chains from the same sample are listed, as sequenced in a study of post-analysis software for immune sequencing data. Study-wide results and caveats: TRBV5-6, TRBV5-1 and TRBV20-1 were among roughly five TRBV segments more frequent in patients than controls.

No antigens are known for them. TCR beta libraries were prepared from cDNA with unique molecular identifiers. Using its own MiXCR run on the PCR reads, TCRdb lists one record per CDR3 protein. The repertoire holds about 380,000 distinct CDR3 sequences, about a third seen once, with around 15% in the top ten. Specimen: blood. The receptors derive from a girl aged 5 to 17 with multiple sclerosis.

This clonotype was observed a handful of times. The rearrangement uses TRBV12-3 or TRBV12-4 and TRBJ1-4; tentative D call: TRBD1 (6 bases). V lost 3 bases and J 7 bases, leaving 9 bases between the germline ends. CDR3 length: 13 residues. In nucleotides, the CDR3 is TGTGCCAGCAGTTTTCGGACAGCTGAAAAACTGTTTTTT. Its protein product is CASSFRTAEKLFF.

This clonotype was observed a few times. V gene TRBV5-1 combines with J gene TRBJ2-1; D may correspond to TRBD1 or TRBD2 (5 bases each). The CDR3 has 15 residues. CDR1 is SGHRS, CDR2 YFSETQ, per germline. Trimming removed 0 bases from V and 6 bases from J, with 13 bases in between. The CDR3: CASSLVGEGTNEQFF. The CDR3 DNA sequence: TGCGCCAGCAGCTTGGTGGGAGAAGGGACCAATGAGCAGTTCTTC.

The chain carries TRBV7-2 and TRBJ2-1, with 8 bases matching TRBD2. The ends lost 5 bases at V and 7 bases at J; junction bases unmatched: 7. The CDR3 has 14 residues. Germline CDR1 SGHTA, CDR2 FQGNSA. CDR3 sequence: CASSPGVAGNEQFF. The CDR3 DNA sequence: TGTGCCAGCAGCCCCGGGGTAGCGGGGAATGAGCAGTTCTTC.

This clonotype was counted many times. The V gene is TRBV6-5, the J gene TRBJ2-5; D remains ambiguous. Germline V lookup: CDR1 MNHEY, CDR2 SVGAGI. The V end was cut by 2 bases, the J end by 10 bases, with 14 bases between. This CDR3 has 13 residues. The CDR3 nucleotides are TGTGCCAGCAGTTACGGTGGGCGGTCGCGCCAGTACTTC. Translated, it gives CASSYGGRSRQYF.

This clonotype was found many times. V usage is TRBV3-1 and J usage is TRBJ2-7, with 9 bases matching TRBD2. Germline V gene data show CDR1 as LGHDT and CDR2 as YNNKEL (reference sequence). The CDR3 runs to 15 residues. The junction had 5 bases not matched to a gene; V was cut back by 2 bases and J by 3 bases. CDR3 residues: CASSQLMRGGYEQYF. The DNA for the CDR3 is TGTGCCAGCAGCCAATTAATGCGGGGGGGCTACGAGCAGTACTTC.

The J gene is TRBJ2-3, the V gene TRBV12-3 or TRBV12-4; 12 bases map to TRBD2. V lost 7 bases, J lost 6 bases, and 8 bases stayed unmatched. This CDR3 is built from 15 residues. CDR3 amino acids: CASIQTSGGVDTQYF. Here the CDR3 DNA reads TGTGCCAGCATCCAGACTAGCGGGGGAGTGGATACGCAGTATTTT.

This clonotype has only a few counts. The genes are TRBV7-9 and TRBJ2-7; D possibly corresponds to TRBD2 (6 bases). V was cut by 4 bases and J by 3 bases, with 13 bases left in between. Germline lookup yields CDR1 SEHNR and CDR2 FQNEAQ (reference sequence). The CDR3 has 14 residues. CDR3 protein: CASSSQEGSYEQYF. CDR3 coding DNA: TGTGCCAGCAGCTCCCAGGAGGGGAGCTACGAGCAGTACTTC.

The chain is built from TRBV28 and TRBJ2-3; TRBD2 matches at 7 bases. This CDR3 contains 15 residues. V was pared by 4 bases and J by 5 bases, with 9 bases of the junction left unmatched. CDR1 MDHEN and CDR2 SYDVKM come from the germline V gene. CDR3 DNA: TGTGCCAGCAGTTCCTCTAGCGGACCCATAGATACGCAGTATTTT. As protein: CASSSSSGPIDTQYF.

J is TRBJ2-5 and V is TRBV3-1; D uncertain. The ends were cut back, 4 bases at V and 5 bases at J, with 20 bases in the middle. CDR1 is LGHDT and CDR2 is YNNKEL in the germline V gene (reference sequence). The CDR3 contains 16 residues. The CDR3 sequence is CASSPESMPYTETQYF. CDR3 bases: TGTGCCAGCAGCCCCGAGTCCATGCCCTACACGGAGACCCAGTACTTC.

The chain recombines TRBV20-1 with TRBJ2-7; 12 positions agree with TRBD2. The J call may not be correct, given that the DNA end is closer to TRBJ2-5. Germline lookup yields CDR1 DFQATT and CDR2 SNEGSKA (reference sequence). The CDR3 runs to 15 residues. The CDR3 coding sequence is TGCAGTGCTCTCACTAGCGGGGGGCCGGGAGGGACCCAGTACTTC. The encoded protein is CSALTSGGPGGTQYF.

In this sample, this clonotype turned up a few times. The rearrangement uses TRBV12-5 and TRBJ1-2, with D uncertain. The CDR3 spans 15 residues. Germline CDR1 and CDR2: LGHNT and FRNRAP. V dropped 3 bases and J dropped 4 bases, with 15 bases sitting between them. The CDR3 DNA follows: TGTGCTAGTGGTTTCGGCCCAGGAGACCTCTATGGCTACACCTTC. This sequence encodes CASGFGPGDLYGYTF.

This clonotype was seen a handful of times. The J gene is TRBJ2-7, the V gene TRBV6-5, with TRBD2 matching 9 bases. The CDR3 runs 15 residues. Germline CDR1 reads MNHEY; CDR2 reads SVGAGI. The trim removed 0 bases at V and 4 bases at J, leaving 4 bases unmatched. The CDR3 nucleotides are TGTGCCAGCAGTTACTCCCCTAGCGGGGTGTACGAGCAGTACTTC. This translates into CASSYSPSGVYEQYF.

This clonotype was seen a few times. This chain connects TRBV5-1 to TRBJ1-2; a possible D gene is TRBD1 (5 bases). CDR1 and CDR2 (germline): SGHRS, YFSETQ. Trimming cost V 3 bases and J 2 bases, with 11 bases left between them. CDR3 length: 14 amino acids. The CDR3 region is CASSSTGTNYGYTF. CDR3 bases: TGCGCCAGCAGCTCAACCGGGACCAACTATGGCTACACCTTC.

The CDR3 loop is CASSQDLGQQETQYF. As DNA, the CDR3 is TGTGCCAGCAGCCAAGATTTGGGACAGCAAGAGACCCAGTACTTC. J is TRBJ2-5 and V is TRBV3-1, with 7 bases aligning to TRBD1. The ends lost 0 bases at V and 2 bases at J; junction bases unmatched: 3. This CDR3 has 15 amino acids. Germline assignment: CDR1 LGHDT and CDR2 YNNKEL (reference sequence).

The chain couples TRBV6-2 or TRBV6-3 to TRBJ2-5; D remains ambiguous. The CDR3 is 12 amino acids. Germline values: CDR1 MNHEY, CDR2 SVGEGT. Trimming pared 2 bases from V and 5 bases from J, leaving 6 bases between. CDR3 protein: CASSYVRETQYF. The DNA of the CDR3 is TGTGCCAGCAGTTACGTTCGGGAGACCCAGTACTTC.

The CDR3, as DNA: TGTGCCAGCAGTTACTCCTCTGGGTCTAGCACAGATACGCAGTATTTT. This sequence encodes CASSYSSGSSTDTQYF. This sequence joins TRBV6-5 and TRBJ2-3, with no clear D. CDR3 length equals 16 residues. CDR1 is MNHEY, CDR2 SVGAGI, per germline. Trimming pared 0 bases from V and 0 bases from J, leaving 10 bases between.

The CDR3 loop reads CASSGRSDEQYF. The CDR3 DNA follows: TGTGCCAGCAGCGGGAGGTCAGACGAGCAGTACTTC. The chain carries TRBV7-9 and TRBJ2-7; TRBD2 is a possible D gene (6 bases). The CDR3 loop spans 12 amino acids. The germline V and J ends were trimmed by 5 bases and 5 bases, with 10 bases remaining between them. Germline values: CDR1 SEHNR, CDR2 FQNEAQ (reference sequence).

J is TRBJ1-5 and V is TRBV3-1; a possible D gene is TRBD1 (6 bases). Germline V gene data show CDR1 as LGHDT and CDR2 as YNNKEL (reference sequence). The CDR3 contains 15 residues. The V end lost 4 bases, the J end lost 0 bases, and 10 bases lay between the germline ends. The CDR3 sequence: CASSPGQLSNQPQHF. The CDR3 DNA sequence: TGTGCCAGCAGCCCCGGACAGCTTAGCAATCAGCCCCAGCATTTT.

This clonotype has a handful of counts. V and J are TRBV10-3 and TRBJ2-7; D assignment may be TRBD1 or TRBD2 (5 bases each). This CDR3 is 14 amino acids long. Trimming left V 9 bases short and J 0 bases short, with 15 bases between. The germline CDR1 and CDR2 sequences are ENHRY and SYGVKD. The CDR3 spells CAIAVVGDSYEQYF. CDR3 nucleotides: TGTGCCATTGCGGTAGTGGGGGACTCCTACGAGCAGTACTTC.

The chain has TRBV7-9 and TRBJ1-1; D possibly corresponds to TRBD1 (5 bases). V gave up 5 bases and J gave up 3 bases, with 16 bases separating them. The V gene's germline CDR1 is SEHNR and CDR2 FQNEAQ (reference sequence). The CDR3 sequence is 15 residues long. In DNA form, the CDR3 reads TGTGCCAGCAGCCTCGGGGGGGTGGGAGACACTGAAGCTTTCTTT. This gives the protein CASSLGGVGDTEAFF.

The chain joins TRBV4-1 to TRBJ2-5, with 12 bases matching TRBD2. The CDR3 has 19 amino acids. V lost 1 base, J lost 11 bases, and 20 bases stayed unmatched. Germline CDR1 reads MGHRA; CDR2 reads YSYEKL. CDR3 DNA sequence: TGCGCCAGCAGCCAAGGAGGACTAGCGGGGCCGGCCTACGAGCGGGAGCAGTACTTC. Its translation is CASSQGGLAGPAYEREQYF.

The chain couples TRBV5-1 to TRBJ2-1, with 9 positions matching TRBD1. The junction had 6 bases not matched to a gene; V was cut back by 4 bases and J by 7 bases. CDR1 and CDR2 (germline): SGHRS, YFSETQ. The length of the CDR3 is 14 residues. CDR3 bases: TGCGCCAGCAGCGGGAGGACAGGGGCAAATGAGCAGTTCTTC. This codes for CASSGRTGANEQFF.

This sequence joins TRBV20-1 and TRBJ2-5; D perhaps matches TRBD2 (6 bases). Trimming took 0 bases from V and 2 from J, leaving 13 bases between them. CDR1 and CDR2 (germline): DFQATT, SNEGSKA (reference sequence). The CDR3 spans 15 residues. The CDR3 coding sequence is TGCAGTGCTAGAGATGCGGGGTCGTCGCAAGAGACCCAGTACTTC. Translation gives CSARDAGSSQETQYF.

Concerning this clonotype: Germline is not matched at one junction end, which may reflect a read error. The rearrangement uses TRBV7-2 and TRBJ2-1; TRBD2 agrees at 12 bases. Germline V gene data show CDR1 as SGHTA and CDR2 as FQGNSA. The CDR3 has 14 amino acids. The DNA for the CDR3 is TGTGTCAGCAGCTCCGTGGGACTAGCGGGTGAGCAGTTCTTC. Amino acids: CVSSSVGLAGEQFF.

The J gene is TRBJ1-1, the V gene TRBV6-5; D is uncertain. This CDR3 has 13 amino acids. V was shortened by 6 bases and J by 3 bases, with 11 bases between the two germline ends. The V gene's germline CDR1 is MNHEY and CDR2 SVGAGI. CDR3 bases: TGTGCCAGCAGGCGGGGATGGGACACTGAAGCTTTCTTT. Translating gives CASRRGWDTEAFF.

As for this clonotype: Its ends do not fully match the called genes, so a read error is possible. The chain uses TRBV10-2 and TRBJ2-6, with TRBD1 matching 11 bases. The CDR3 consists of 16 residues. Germline V gene sequence: CDR1 WSHSY, CDR2 SAAADI. CDR3 protein: CASSRDRGTGANVRTF. The CDR3 bases are TGCGCCAGCAGCAGGGACAGGGGGACTGGGGCCAACGTCCGGACTTTC.

The chain uses TRBV20-1 and TRBJ2-7; possibly TRBD1 for D (5 bases). The V end lost 3 bases, the J end lost 1 base, and 10 bases lay between the germline ends. In germline, CDR1 is DFQATT, CDR2 SNEGSKA (reference sequence). The CDR3 contains 13 residues. The DNA of the CDR3 is TGCAGTGCTAGGTTGGACACTTCCTACGAGCAGTACTTC. Translating gives CSARLDTSYEQYF.

There are a few counts of this clonotype. The chain uses TRBV6-2 or TRBV6-3 and TRBJ2-3; D gene ambiguous. Trimming stripped 6 bases from V and 5 bases from J, with 12 bases between. The CDR3 contains 13 residues. Per the germline V gene, CDR1 is MNHEY and CDR2 is SVGEGT. Here the CDR3 DNA reads TGTGCCAGCAGCCACCCCCCCATAGATACGCAGTATTTT. Amino acid sequence: CASSHPPIDTQYF.

The genes are TRBV4-1 and TRBJ1-2; D call uncertain. Germline assignment: CDR1 MGHRA and CDR2 YSYEKL. This CDR3 contains 15 residues. The V gene lost 0 bases and the J gene lost 6 bases, with 14 bases spanning the gap. The CDR3, as DNA: TGCGCCAGCAGCCAAGATAGGAAAGAGACACATGGCTACACCTTC. Its protein is CASSQDRKETHGYTF.

The rearrangement joins TRBV6-6 to TRBJ2-7; TRBD1 matches 8 bases. The ends lost 4 bases at V and 5 bases at J; junction bases unmatched: 7. This CDR3 region has 14 residues. The germline gives CDR1 MNHNY, CDR2 SVGAGI (reference sequence). The CDR3 DNA follows: TGTGCCAGCAGTTTCAATCGACAGGGGAACGAGCAGTACTTC. This encodes CASSFNRQGNEQYF.

This clonotype was observed a handful of times. The V and J genes are TRBV6-1 and TRBJ2-7; D is unclear. V lost 3 bases and J lost 0, with 9 bases in between. The CDR3 runs to 14 residues. Germline V gives CDR1 MNHNS, CDR2 SASEGT. CDR3 region: CASSDMSASYEQYF. The CDR3 nucleotides are TGTGCCAGCAGTGATATGTCAGCCTCCTACGAGCAGTACTTC.

V usage is TRBV6-5 and J usage is TRBJ2-1; D possibly corresponds to TRBD1 (7 bases). V was cut by 2 bases and J by 3 bases, with 11 bases left in between. The CDR3 consists of 15 residues. Germline CDR1 MNHEY, CDR2 SVGAGI. CDR3 nucleotides: TGTGCCAGCAGTTACGGGGGGACAGACTACAATGAGCAGTTCTTC. Protein sequence: CASSYGGTDYNEQFF.